This TCR beta chain stems from a study of blood T cell repertoires in COVID-19. Study as a whole: COVID-19 samples, acute and convalescent, were from the United States, Italy and Spain. The analysed material was cDNA or gDNA that came from T cells, B-cell-depleted T cells, or PBMCs.

How the authors handled the data: Amplification with reference gene primers provided the estimates of nucleated cell counts. TCRdb keeps only in-frame clones here, not all; method: immunoSEQ multiplex PCR. V, J and clone size are those of that table, while D and trimming were read from the DNA. The repertoire consists of approximately 260,000 clones, with more than 80% occurring once and the leading ten covering 3% to 4.5%. The V end was cut by 6 bases, the J end by 7 bases, with 12 bases between. Germline V gene sequence: CDR1 SGHTA, CDR2 FQGNSA. CDR3 length: 13 residues. The chain employs TRBV7-2 and TRBJ2-2; tentatively, D is TRBD1 (5 bases). The source of this sequence is a woman aged 35 to 49 with acute or convalescent COVID-19. The sequenced sample was peripheral blood. The CDR3 DNA is TGTGCCAGCAGTCAAGCAGGGTACGGGGAGCTGTTTTTT. It encodes CASSQAGYGELFF.